One T cell receptor (beta chain) is described in this entry. What it binds is not known. The PCR ran on 60 Vbeta and 13 Jbeta primers. Some clones are missing from TCRdb's copy, which holds only in-frame ones; the method was immunoSEQ multiplex PCR. The sample shows approximately 110,000 clones, around 77% of them seen only once. This sample was included in a study of cytomegalovirus exposure and HLA in healthy donors. Overall study findings and caveats: A missense variant in DCLRE1C was later tied to TCR beta V- and J-gene trimming.

There are 13 residues in the CDR3. V lost 5 bases and J 5 bases, leaving 12 bases between the germline ends. Germline-derived CDR1 and CDR2 are KGHSH and LQKENI. The material sequenced was PBMCs. This sequence was found in a human donor in good health. The V gene is TRBV18, the J gene TRBJ2-5; a weak D match, TRBD1 (6 bases). CDR3 sequence: CASSSNREETQYF. The CDR3 nucleotides are TGTGCCAGCTCATCGAACAGGGAGGAGACCCAGTACTTC.